The clone carrying this T cell receptor (beta chain) appeared once. The antigen is undetermined. Primers for the PCR totalled 60 Vbeta and 13 Jbeta. Measured with immunoSEQ multiplex PCR; TCRdb has only the in-frame clones, and not every one. The sample consists of just under 250,000 clones, 82% of them appearing once. Per germline, CDR1 SGHDN and CDR2 FVKESK. Unmatched junction bases numbered 7, after V lost 0 bases and J lost 4 bases. This CDR3 region has 17 residues. The data were obtained in a study of cytomegalovirus exposure and HLA in healthy donors. Study conclusions and caveats: TCR beta V- and J-gene trimming was later associated with a missense DCLRE1C variant. Researchers left out some V segments, among them TRBV6-2 and TRBV6-3, as indistinguishable. For most subjects, TCR beta sequences were reported to predict HLA-A and HLA-B alleles with accuracy.

Sequenced input: PBMCs. The V gene is TRBV14, the J gene TRBJ2-2; 8 bases agree with TRBD1. This receptor was identified in a woman in her thirties or forties in good health and CMV-seropositive. CDR3 sequence (DNA): TGTGCCAGCAGCCAAGAGCCGGGACAGGTCTTCACCGGGGAGCTGTTTTTT. It yields the protein CASSQEPGQVFTGELFF.